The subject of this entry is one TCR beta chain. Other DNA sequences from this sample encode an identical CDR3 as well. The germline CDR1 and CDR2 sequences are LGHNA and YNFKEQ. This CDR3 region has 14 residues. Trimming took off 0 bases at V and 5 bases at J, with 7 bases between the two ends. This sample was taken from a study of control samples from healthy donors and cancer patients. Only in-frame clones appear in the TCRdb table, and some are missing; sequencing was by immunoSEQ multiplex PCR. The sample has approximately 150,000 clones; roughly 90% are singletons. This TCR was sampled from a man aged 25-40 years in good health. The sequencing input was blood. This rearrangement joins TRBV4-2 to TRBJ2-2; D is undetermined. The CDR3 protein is CASSQEKVTGELFF. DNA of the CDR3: TGTGCCAGCAGCCAAGAAAAAGTGACCGGGGAGCTGTTTTTT.